The rows below give T cell receptor beta chains drawn from one sample of a study of graft-versus-host responses after intestinal transplantation. TCRdb's copy holds only in-frame clones and misses some; the assay was immunoSEQ multiplex PCR. The sample holds nearly 100,000 clones, more than 80% seen once. This material consisted of PBMCs, taken roughly 68 weeks after intestinal transplant. The receptors shown here come from a human patient who received an intestinal transplant, so some T cells may come from the graft donor. The CDR3 runs from the conserved cysteine through the conserved F or W. A D gene is named only where the DNA matches it firmly.

d_call	v_call	cdr3_aa
.	TRBV5-4	CASSFWGGAYEQYF
.	TRBV9	CASSDAWGNQPQHF
TRBD1	TRBV7-2	CASSLATGGGYTF
.	TRBV28	CASSLSTRDLSYYEQYF
.	TRBV5-6	CASSSTENYGYTF
.	TRBV2	CASRGGEGSYGYTF
.	TRBV13	CATPEVGGGNTIYF
.	TRBV5-1	CASSLGDINNEQFF
TRBD1	TRBV7-3	CASSPGQANTEAFF
.	TRBV7-3	CASSPRAYQETQYF
TRBD1	TRBV4-1	CTSSRTAAGTGGLGNQPQHF
TRBD1	TRBV5-1	CASSTRPGTGGETQYF
.	TRBV11-2	CASSLDRTGELFF
.	TRBV10-2	CASSGRAQNTEAFF
.	TRBV11-2	CASSLVRAEQYF
.	TRBV19	CASSMASGYQETQYF
TRBD1	TRBV29-1	CSVMTGFSYEQYF
.	TRBV10-3	CAGETRGSNYGYTF
.	TRBV6-1	CASSVDSNQPQHF
.	TRBV18	CASSPNTMNTEAFF
.	TRBV6-1	CASSEGNTEAFF
.	TRBV6-6	CASGGSFKETQYF
.	TRBV5-4	CASSRVDNEQFF
.	TRBV5-1	CASSPSWGAIYEQYF
.	TRBV11-2	CASSSTGYNSPLHF
.	TRBV27	CASSPQGTSEAFF
.	TRBV5-1	CASSSGEETQYF
.	TRBV4-1	CASSQDGQVRPQHF
.	TRBV6-5	CASSYASSSTGELFF
.	TRBV18	CASSPDGRNSNQPQHF
TRBD2	TRBV2	CATSLPGLVDETQYF
TRBD2	TRBV7-9	CASSPTSGGFYEQYF
TRBD1	TRBV6-5	CATRGGNNQPQHF
.	TRBV7-9	CASSSPEGGSTEAFF
.	TRBV6-5	CASRGVGAGTTEAFF
.	TRBV6-6	CASGRRNEQFF
TRBD2	TRBV2	CASSGTSGGEQFF
.	TRBV6-5	CASSASRATNEKLFF
.	TRBV29-1	CSVQIGVSGTEAFF
.	TRBV18	CASSPREPEAYTF
.	TRBV5-5	CASRGYNEQFF
.	TRBV13	CASSLGRDTYEQYF
TRBD1	TRBV7-3	CASSPGTGGASGANVLTF
.	TRBV19	CASSIDAQNQPQHF
.	TRBV7-9	CASSLALVGREAFF
.	TRBV6-5	CASSGNGPSSYEQYF
TRBD1	TRBV19	CASRRQGTTYEQYF
.	TRBV2	CASRGRGNEQFF
.	TRBV7-8	CASSLGGGNQPQHF
.	TRBV18	CASSPWLSGNTIYF
.	TRBV5-1	CASSLEGGPYEQYF
TRBD1	TRBV9	CASSVTGQGSYEQYF
TRBD2	TRBV10-1	CASSPLAGGPNGQYF
.	TRBV15	CATNRRGRAEAFF
.	TRBV11-2	CASSLGLVNTEAFF
TRBD2	TRBV27	CASSPHGGTSGSYEQYF
.	TRBV18	CASSSDGNQPQHF
.	TRBV11-2	CASSTRTAWLFF
TRBD1	TRBV9	CASSGGGRGQGVYYGYTF
TRBD2	TRBV7-2	CASSLARGAPINEQFF